This T cell receptor beta chain derives from a study of CD8 T cells in ankylosing spondylitis. General study findings and limits: What seemed typical of ankylosing spondylitis blood was a TCR beta motif built from roughly eight highly homologous variants. Enrichment of disease-linked clones was reportedly significant in matched ankylosing spondylitis synovial fluid. Disease-linked clones proved CD8+ and comparatively uncommon in peripheral blood.

A word on this clonotype: Antigen: not known.

This CDR3 comprises 11 residues. The germline CDR1 and CDR2 sequences are SGHRS and YFSETQ. V gave up 4 bases and J gave up 7 bases, with 8 bases separating them. Each CDR3 protein is one row after TCRdb ran MiXCR on the 5' RACE reads. The sample carries 27,000 or so distinct CDR3 sequences, 7.9% recorded once. The receptor was isolated from a male donor with ankylosing spondylitis or in good health (not recorded which). What was sequenced was blood. The chain links TRBV5-1 to TRBJ2-5; D is uncertain. The CDR3 is CASSTEGTQYF. The CDR3 DNA sequence: TGCGCCAGCAGCACGGAAGGGACCCAGTACTTC. Looking up the rest from reference TRBV5-1 and TRBJ2-5 gives the full variable domain: KAGVTQTPRYLIKTRGQQVTLSCSPISGHRSVSWYQQTPGQGLQFLFEYFSETQRNKGNFPGRFSGRQFSNSRSEMNVSTLELGDSALYLCASSTEGTQYFGPGTRLLVL.